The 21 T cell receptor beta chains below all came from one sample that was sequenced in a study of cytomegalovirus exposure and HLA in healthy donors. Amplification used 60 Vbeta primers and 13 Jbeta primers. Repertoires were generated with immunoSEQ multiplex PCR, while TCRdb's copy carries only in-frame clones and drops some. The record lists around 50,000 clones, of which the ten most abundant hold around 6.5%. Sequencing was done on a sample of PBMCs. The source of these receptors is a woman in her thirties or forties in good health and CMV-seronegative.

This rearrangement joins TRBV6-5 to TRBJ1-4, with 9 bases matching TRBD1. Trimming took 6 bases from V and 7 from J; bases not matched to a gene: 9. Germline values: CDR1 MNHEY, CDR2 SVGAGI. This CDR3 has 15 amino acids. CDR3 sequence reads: CASRRRQGEGEKLFF. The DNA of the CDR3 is TGTGCCAGCAGGCGACGACAGGGGGAAGGTGAAAAACTGTTTTTT.

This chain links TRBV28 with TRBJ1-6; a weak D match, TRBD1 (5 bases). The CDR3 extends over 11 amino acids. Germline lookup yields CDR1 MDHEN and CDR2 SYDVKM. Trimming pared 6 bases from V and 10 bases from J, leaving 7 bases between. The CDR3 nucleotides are TGTGCCAGCAGCCAGGGATCACCCCTCCACTTT. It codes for CASSQGSPLHF. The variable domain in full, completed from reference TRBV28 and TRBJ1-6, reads DVKVTQSSRYLVKRTGEKVFLECVQDMDHENMFWYRQDPGLGLRLIYFSYDVKMKEKGDIPEGYSVSREKKERFSLILESASTNQTSMYLCASSQGSPLHFGNGTRLTVT.

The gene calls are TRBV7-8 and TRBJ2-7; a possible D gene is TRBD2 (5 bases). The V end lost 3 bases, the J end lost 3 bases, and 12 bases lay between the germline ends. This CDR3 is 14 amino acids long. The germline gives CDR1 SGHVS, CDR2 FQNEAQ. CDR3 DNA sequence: TGTGCCAGCAGCTTCGAGGACTCCATCTACGAGCAGTACTTC. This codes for CASSFEDSIYEQYF.

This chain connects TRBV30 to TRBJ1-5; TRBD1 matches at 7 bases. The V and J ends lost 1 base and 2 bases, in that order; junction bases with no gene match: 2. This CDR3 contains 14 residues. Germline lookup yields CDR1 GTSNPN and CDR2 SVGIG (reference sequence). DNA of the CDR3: TGTGCCTGGAGTGCAGGGGGTGGCAATCAGCCCCAGCATTTT. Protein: CAWSAGGGNQPQHF.

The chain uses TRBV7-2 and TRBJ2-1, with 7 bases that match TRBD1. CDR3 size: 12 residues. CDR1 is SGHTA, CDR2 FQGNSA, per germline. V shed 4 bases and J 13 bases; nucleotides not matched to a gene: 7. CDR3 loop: CASSYFDRVQFF. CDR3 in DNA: TGTGCCAGCAGCTACTTCGACAGGGTACAGTTCTTC.

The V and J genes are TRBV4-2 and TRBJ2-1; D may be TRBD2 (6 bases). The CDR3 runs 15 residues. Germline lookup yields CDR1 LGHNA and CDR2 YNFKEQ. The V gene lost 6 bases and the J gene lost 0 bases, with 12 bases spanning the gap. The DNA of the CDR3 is TGTGCCAGCAGATTCGAGACTAGCTCCTACAATGAGCAGTTCTTC. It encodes CASRFETSSYNEQFF.

The chain's CDR3 is CASSRATNHEQYF. CDR3 nucleotides: TGTGCCAGCTCACGGGCAACGAACCACGAGCAGTACTTC. The chain carries TRBV18 and TRBJ2-7, with D unresolved. The CDR3 consists of 13 residues. Per the germline V gene, CDR1 is KGHSH and CDR2 is LQKENI. Trimming shortened V by 4 bases and J by 5 bases, and 12 bases separated the two germline ends.

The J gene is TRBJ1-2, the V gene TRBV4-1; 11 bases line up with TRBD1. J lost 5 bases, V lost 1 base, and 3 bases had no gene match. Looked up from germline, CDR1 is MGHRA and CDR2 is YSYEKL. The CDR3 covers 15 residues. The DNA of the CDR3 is TGCGCCAGCAGCCAAGGGGACAGGGGGATTTATGGCTACACCTTC. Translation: CASSQGDRGIYGYTF.

The CDR3 sequence: CASTKWEGPGTEAFF. The DNA for the CDR3 is TGTGCCAGTACCAAATGGGAGGGGCCGGGAACTGAAGCTTTCTTT. The chain recombines TRBV19 with TRBJ1-1; perhaps TRBD1 as D (5 bases). The CDR3 length is 15 residues. V was shortened by 7 bases and J by 5 bases, with 20 bases between the two germline ends. CDR1 LNHDA and CDR2 SQIVND come from the germline V gene (reference sequence).

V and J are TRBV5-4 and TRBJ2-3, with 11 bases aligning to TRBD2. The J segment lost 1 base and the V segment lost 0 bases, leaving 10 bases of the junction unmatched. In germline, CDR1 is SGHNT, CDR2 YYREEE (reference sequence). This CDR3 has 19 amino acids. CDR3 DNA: TGTGCCAGCAGCTTGGTTGGTAGCGGGGGGGTAGGAGGCACAGATACGCAGTATTTT. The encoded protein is CASSLVGSGGVGGTDTQYF.

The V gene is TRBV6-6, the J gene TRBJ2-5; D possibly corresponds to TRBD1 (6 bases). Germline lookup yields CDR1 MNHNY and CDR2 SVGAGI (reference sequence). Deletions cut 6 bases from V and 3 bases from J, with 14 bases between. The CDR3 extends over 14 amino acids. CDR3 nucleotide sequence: TGTGCCAGCAGCCCAGGGGCTCTGGAAGAGACCCAGTACTTC. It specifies CASSPGALEETQYF.

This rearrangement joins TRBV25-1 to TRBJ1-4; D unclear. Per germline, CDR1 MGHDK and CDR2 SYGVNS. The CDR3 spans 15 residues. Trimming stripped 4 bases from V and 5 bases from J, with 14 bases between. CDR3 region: CASSGVEGYNEKLFF. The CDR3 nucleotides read TGTGCCAGCAGTGGGGTGGAGGGTTACAATGAAAAACTGTTTTTT.

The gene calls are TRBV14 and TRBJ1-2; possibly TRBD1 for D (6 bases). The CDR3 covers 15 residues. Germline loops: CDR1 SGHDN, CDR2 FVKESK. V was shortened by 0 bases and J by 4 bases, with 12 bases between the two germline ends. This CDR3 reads CASSQDTGRVYGYTF. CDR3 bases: TGTGCCAGCAGCCAAGACACAGGGAGGGTCTATGGCTACACCTTC.

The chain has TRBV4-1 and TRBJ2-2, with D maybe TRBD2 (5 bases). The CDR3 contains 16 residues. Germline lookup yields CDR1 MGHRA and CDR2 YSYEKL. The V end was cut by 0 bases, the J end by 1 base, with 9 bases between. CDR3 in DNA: TGCGCCAGCAGCCAAGACCAAGCGGTGAACACCGGGGAGCTGTTTTTT. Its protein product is CASSQDQAVNTGELFF.

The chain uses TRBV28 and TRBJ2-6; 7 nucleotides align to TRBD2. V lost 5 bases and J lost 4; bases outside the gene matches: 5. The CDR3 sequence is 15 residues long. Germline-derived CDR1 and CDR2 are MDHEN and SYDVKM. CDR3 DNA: TGTGCCAGCAGTGAACTAGCGACCGGGGCCAACGTCCTGACTTTC. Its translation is CASSELATGANVLTF.

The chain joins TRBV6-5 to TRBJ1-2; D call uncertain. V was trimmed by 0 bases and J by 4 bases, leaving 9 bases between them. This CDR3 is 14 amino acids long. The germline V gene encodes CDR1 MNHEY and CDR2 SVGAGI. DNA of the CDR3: TGTGCCAGCAGTTACTCCACGGGTACCTATGGCTACACCTTC. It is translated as CASSYSTGTYGYTF.

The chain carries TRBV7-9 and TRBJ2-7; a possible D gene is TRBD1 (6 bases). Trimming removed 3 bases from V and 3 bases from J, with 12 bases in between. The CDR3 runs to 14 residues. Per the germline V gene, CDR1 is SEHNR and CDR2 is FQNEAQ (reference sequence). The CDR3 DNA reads TGTGCCAGCAGCTTCCAAGCGGACAGCTACGAGCAGTACTTC. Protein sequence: CASSFQADSYEQYF. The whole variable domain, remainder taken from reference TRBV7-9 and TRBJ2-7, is DTGVSQNPRHKITKRGQNVTFRCDPISEHNRLYWYRQTLGQGPEFLTYFQNEAQLEKSRLLSDRFSAERPKGSFSTLEIQRTEQGDSAMYLCASSFQADSYEQYFGPGTRLTVT.

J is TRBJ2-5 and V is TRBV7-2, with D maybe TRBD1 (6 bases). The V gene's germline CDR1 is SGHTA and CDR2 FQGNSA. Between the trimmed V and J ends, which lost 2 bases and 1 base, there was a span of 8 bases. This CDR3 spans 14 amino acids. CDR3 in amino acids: CASSLWTAQETQYF. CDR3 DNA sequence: TGTGCCAGCAGCTTATGGACAGCCCAAGAGACCCAGTACTTC.

The CDR3, as DNA: TGTGCCTCCTCCGGGACAGCGGCCTACGAGCAGTACTTC. Translating gives CASSGTAAYEQYF. The V gene is TRBV6-6, the J gene TRBJ2-7; TRBD1 agrees at 7 bases. Trimming at V came to 11 bases and at J to 2 bases, leaving 9 bases not matched to a gene. Germline assignment: CDR1 MNHNY and CDR2 SVGAGI (reference sequence). CDR3 length equals 13 residues.

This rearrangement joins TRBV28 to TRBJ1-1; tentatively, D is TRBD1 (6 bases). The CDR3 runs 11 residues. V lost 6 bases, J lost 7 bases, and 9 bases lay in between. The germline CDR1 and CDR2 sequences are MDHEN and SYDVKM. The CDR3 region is CASRLQGEAFF. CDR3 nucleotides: TGTGCCAGCAGGCTACAGGGTGAAGCTTTCTTT.

As DNA, the CDR3 is TGTGCCAGCAGTGAAGCCGGAGACTATGGCTACACCTTC. This encodes CASSEAGDYGYTF. This chain joins TRBV6-1 and TRBJ1-2; D uncertain. The ends were cut back, 0 bases at V and 3 bases at J, with 5 bases in the middle. Germline CDR1 is MNHNS and CDR2 is SASEGT. This CDR3 has 13 residues.